One sample yielded the 29 T cell receptor beta chains listed below, sequenced in a study of early T cells in non-severe SARS-CoV-2 infection (TCRdb year 2021). Library generation was performed with 5' RACE. The sequencer was a NextSeq 500. TCRdb redid the processing of the public reads, applying fastp at Q25 and MiXCR, and retained in-frame beta chains. Each CDR3 protein appears once, grouped with its most common genes and DNA. The sample table contains roughly 65,000 distinct CDR3 sequences; only one count was recorded for about a tenth of them. About 6.4% of the sample is in the top ten clones. The sample taken for sequencing was whole blood. These receptors originate from an adult who was a healthcare worker with PCR-confirmed SARS-CoV-2 infection or an uninfected control (not recorded which).

This clonotype was seen more than once but under ten times. The chain combines TRBV7-9 with TRBJ2-1; D is unresolved. Germline-derived CDR1 and CDR2 are SEHNR and FQNEAQ (reference sequence). CDR3 length: 16 amino acids. V lost 5 bases and J 6 bases, leaving 20 bases between the germline ends. Here the CDR3 DNA reads TGTGCCAGCAGCCCTATCTTTACTGGGCGTGCCAATGAGCAGTTCTTC. Encoded protein: CASSPIFTGRANEQFF.

This clonotype has a handful of counts. The chain recombines TRBV14 with TRBJ2-4, with D perhaps being TRBD1 or TRBD2 (5 bases each). Trimming took off 4 bases at V and 8 bases at J, with 15 bases between the two ends. The CDR3 is 14 amino acids. Germline CDR1 reads SGHDN; CDR2 reads FVKESK. The CDR3 sequence: CASSPRGPRHIQYF. CDR3 sequence (DNA): TGTGCCAGCAGCCCCCGGGGCCCACGACACATTCAGTACTTC.

This clonotype was picked up a small number of times. The V call is TRBV27, the J call TRBJ2-2; no clear D gene. CDR1 and CDR2 (germline): MNHEY, SMNVEV (reference sequence). Trimming took off 5 bases at V and 5 bases at J, with 9 bases between the two ends. This CDR3 comprises 13 residues. CDR3 nucleotides: TGTGCCAGCAGTGTAGCCACAACCGGGGAGCTGTTTTTT. Encoded protein: CASSVATTGELFF.

This clonotype was seen a few times. V gene TRBV9 combines with J gene TRBJ1-2; tentative D call: TRBD1 (5 bases). This CDR3 comprises 16 residues. Germline lookup yields CDR1 SGDLS and CDR2 YYNGEE. V gave up 0 bases and J gave up 4 bases, with 16 bases separating them. CDR3 protein: CASSVDLSDNLYGYTF. CDR3 nucleotides: TGTGCCAGCAGCGTAGATCTCTCGGACAACCTCTATGGCTACACCTTC.

This clonotype has more than one count but fewer than ten. This chain uses TRBV5-6 with TRBJ1-2; D call uncertain. Trimming left V 1 base short and J 8 bases short, with 6 bases between. Germline-derived CDR1 and CDR2 are SGHDT and YYEEEE. There are 11 residues in the CDR3. The CDR3: CASSLLEGYTF. The CDR3 DNA sequence: TGTGCCAGCAGCTTGCTGGAAGGCTACACCTTC.

V gene TRBV30 combines with J gene TRBJ2-7; 9 bases are a match to TRBD2. The CDR3 length is 14 residues. Germline V CDR1 and CDR2: GTSNPN, SVGIG (reference sequence). V shed 2 bases, J shed 3 bases, and the junction held 5 bases outside the gene matches. CDR3 DNA: TGTGCCTGGAGTAACAGCGGGAGGAACTACGAGCAGTACTTC. Protein: CAWSNSGRNYEQYF. Drawing the rest from reference TRBV30 and TRBJ2-7, the complete variable domain is SQTIHQWPATLVQPVGSPLSLECTVEGTSNPNLYWYRQAAGRGLQLLFYSVGIGQISSEVPQNLSASRPQDRQFILSSKKLLLSDSGFYLCAWSNSGRNYEQYFGPGTRLTVT.

This rearrangement joins TRBV6-5 to TRBJ2-1; no clear D gene. Germline CDR1 MNHEY, CDR2 SVGAGI. CDR3 size: 13 residues. V was shortened by 0 bases and J by 6 bases, with 6 bases between the two germline ends. CDR3 in amino acids: CASSYSNSNEQFF. The CDR3 DNA is TGTGCCAGCAGTTACTCGAACTCCAATGAGCAGTTCTTC.

The gene calls are TRBV11-2 and TRBJ2-1, with D perhaps TRBD2 (6 bases). The CDR3 sequence is 13 residues long. V was clipped by 5 bases and J by 7 bases, with 12 bases between them. Germline V gives CDR1 SGHAT, CDR2 FQNNGV. The CDR3 protein is CASSPGVANEQFF. The DNA of the CDR3 is TGTGCCAGCAGCCCGGGAGTGGCGAATGAGCAGTTCTTC. Full variable domain (rest looked up from reference TRBV11-2 and TRBJ2-1): EAGVAQSPRYKIIEKRQSVAFWCNPISGHATLYWYQQILGQGPKLLIQFQNNGVVDDSQLPKDRFSAERLKGVDSTLKIQPAKLEDSAVYLCASSPGVANEQFFGPGTRLTVL.

The chain is built from TRBV13 and TRBJ2-5, with D possibly matching TRBD2 (6 bases). V lost 5 bases to trimming and J lost 5 bases, with 12 bases between them. The germline CDR1 and CDR2 sequences are PRHDT and FYEKMQ (reference sequence). The CDR3 covers 13 residues. CDR3 DNA sequence: TGTGCCAGCAGCGCGACTAGTCGGGAGACCCAGTACTTC. It codes for CASSATSRETQYF.

This clonotype was seen more than once but under ten times. The CDR3 sequence: CATSDRSGEQYF. CDR3 in DNA: TGTGCCACCTCCGACCGGTCTGGCGAGCAGTACTTC. This chain joins TRBV28 and TRBJ2-7; no reliable D call. Germline CDR1 is MDHEN and CDR2 is SYDVKM. The CDR3 has 12 amino acids. V was cut by 10 bases and J by 6 bases, with 16 bases left in between.

Many counts were recorded for this clonotype. This chain links TRBV6-2 or TRBV6-3 with TRBJ2-7; D not certain. The germline V gene encodes CDR1 MNHEY and CDR2 SVGEGT. Deletions cut 6 bases from V and 7 bases from J, with 19 bases between. This CDR3 is 14 amino acids long. The CDR3 nucleotides are TGTGCCAGCAGCCCCATCCGGCCGTCGGAAGAGCAGTACTTC. It encodes CASSPIRPSEEQYF.

V usage is TRBV12-3 or TRBV12-4 and J usage is TRBJ2-2; the match to TRBD2 covers 11 bases. Unmatched junction bases numbered 10, after V lost 5 bases and J lost 2 bases. The CDR3 length is 18 residues. The CDR3 sequence: CASSRHSGTSGNTGELFF. The CDR3 DNA follows: TGTGCCAGCAGTCGACACTCCGGGACTAGCGGTAACACCGGGGAGCTGTTTTTT.

This clonotype occurred many times. The gene calls are TRBV20-1 and TRBJ1-1; a possible D gene is TRBD1 (5 bases). The CDR3 consists of 13 residues. The germline V and J ends were trimmed by 3 bases and 5 bases, with 13 bases remaining between them. Germline V gene data show CDR1 as DFQATT and CDR2 as SNEGSKA (reference sequence). CDR3: CSASLGGGTEAFF. For the CDR3, the DNA is TGCAGTGCTAGTCTGGGGGGAGGGACTGAAGCTTTCTTT.

The chain's CDR3 is CASSRERQGVNEKLFF. The CDR3 DNA sequence: TGTGCCAGCTCACGCGAACGTCAGGGGGTGAATGAAAAACTGTTTTTT. V gene TRBV18 combines with J gene TRBJ1-4, with TRBD1 identical over 7 bases. The CDR3 consists of 16 residues. The germline V gene has CDR1 KGHSH and CDR2 LQKENI. V shed 4 bases, J shed 5 bases, and the junction held 10 bases outside the gene matches. Based on the CDR3 plus reference TRBV18 and TRBJ1-4, the full variable domain is NAGVMQNPRHLVRRRGQEARLRCSPMKGHSHVYWYRQLPEEGLKFMVYLQKENIIDESGMPKERFSAEFPKEGPSILRIQQVVRGDSAAYFCASSRERQGVNEKLFFGSGTQLSVL.

This clonotype occurred a few times. The chain joins TRBV28 to TRBJ1-6; D ambiguous. Looked up from germline, CDR1 is MDHEN and CDR2 is SYDVKM. V gave up 0 bases and J gave up 8 bases, with 8 bases separating them. The CDR3 has 14 residues. CDR3 nucleotides: TGTGCCAGCAGTTTATGGGGCGAGGATTCACCCCTCCACTTT. It is translated as CASSLWGEDSPLHF.

The V and J genes are TRBV11-2 and TRBJ2-1; tentatively, D is TRBD1 or TRBD2 (5 bases each). The germline gives CDR1 SGHAT, CDR2 FQNNGV. The V end was cut by 1 base, the J end by 4 bases, with 17 bases between. This CDR3 has 17 residues. The CDR3 is CASSLGRGPPFYNEQFF. The CDR3 bases are TGTGCCAGCAGCTTAGGTCGGGGACCACCCTTTTACAATGAGCAGTTCTTC.

This clonotype was found a few times. This chain connects TRBV12-3 or TRBV12-4 to TRBJ2-1; 10 nucleotides line up with TRBD2. This CDR3 contains 16 residues. Trimming removed 5 bases from V and 4 bases from J; junction bases left unmatched: 8. The CDR3 is CASSPRLTSGYNEQFF. The CDR3 nucleotides are TGTGCCAGCAGTCCACGTCTGACTAGCGGGTACAATGAGCAGTTCTTC.

In this sample, this clonotype turned up a few times. J is TRBJ2-3 and V is TRBV7-9, with TRBD1 matching 7 bases. The CDR3 extends over 14 amino acids. The V gene end was trimmed by 3 bases and the J gene end by 1 base; junction bases not matched to a gene: 1. From germline, CDR1 is SEHNR and CDR2 FQNEAQ (reference sequence). For the CDR3, the DNA is TGTGCCAGCAGCTTCGACAGGGGCACAGATACGCAGTATTTT. As protein: CASSFDRGTDTQYF.

The chain employs TRBV7-9 and TRBJ2-2; 7 bases match TRBD2. J was trimmed by 3 bases and V by 5 bases; bases with no gene match: 15. CDR1 is SEHNR, CDR2 FQNEAQ, per germline (reference sequence). The CDR3 spans 18 residues. CDR3 sequence: CASSLSNKASGYTGELFF. Written as DNA, the CDR3 is TGTGCCAGCAGCCTCTCCAACAAGGCTAGCGGTTACACCGGGGAGCTGTTTTTT.

This clonotype was detected a few times. The rearrangement uses TRBV28 and TRBJ1-1; D is possibly TRBD1 (5 bases). This CDR3 spans 16 amino acids. CDR1 and CDR2 (germline): MDHEN, SYDVKM. Trimming shortened V by 6 bases and J by 3 bases, and 20 bases separated the two germline ends. The CDR3 sequence is CASSQALGRGDTEAFF. CDR3 nucleotides: TGTGCCAGCAGCCAAGCCTTGGGTCGAGGGGACACTGAAGCTTTCTTT.

This clonotype turned up a few times. The gene calls are TRBV15 and TRBJ1-5; 8 nucleotides agree with TRBD1. V shed 3 bases and J 2 bases; nucleotides not matched to a gene: 3. CDR1 is LNHNV, CDR2 YYDKDF, per germline (reference sequence). The CDR3 contains 15 residues. Written as DNA, the CDR3 is TGTGCCACCAGCAGCCAGGGGGCAGGCAATCAGCCCCAGCATTTT. Translated, it gives CATSSQGAGNQPQHF.

The V gene is TRBV2, the J gene TRBJ2-3; TRBD2 matches 8 bases. This CDR3 has 15 residues. Germline V gene lookup returns CDR1 SNHLY and CDR2 FYNNEI. Trimming removed 4 bases from V and 3 bases from J; junction bases left unmatched: 6. CDR3 loop: CASSALAGSTDTQYF. The DNA for the CDR3 is TGTGCCAGCAGTGCTCTAGCGGGTTCAACAGATACGCAGTATTTT.

This clonotype was recorded at least ten times. The rearrangement uses TRBV12-3 or TRBV12-4 and TRBJ2-7, with D unclear. The CDR3 is 13 residues long. Trimming took 4 bases from V and 7 from J, leaving 14 bases between them. CDR3 bases: TGTGCCAGCAGTTCCCTCGGTACGTCGGAGCAGTACTTC. It is translated as CASSSLGTSEQYF.

The chain carries TRBV20-1 and TRBJ1-2; D unclear. The CDR3 is made up of 11 amino acids. Trimming left V 6 bases short and J 5 bases short, with 10 bases between. The V gene's germline CDR1 is DFQATT and CDR2 SNEGSKA (reference sequence). The CDR3 sequence: CSANLAYGYTF. The DNA for the CDR3 is TGCAGTGCAAACCTGGCTTATGGCTACACCTTC.

Only a few counts were recorded for this clonotype. The genes are TRBV7-9 and TRBJ2-7; D unclear. This CDR3 is built from 15 residues. The germline CDR1 and CDR2 sequences are SEHNR and FQNEAQ (reference sequence). Trimming stripped 1 base from V and 1 base from J, with 11 bases between. This CDR3 reads CASSLGFGRSYEQYF. The CDR3 coding sequence is TGTGCCAGCAGCTTAGGGTTCGGCAGATCCTACGAGCAGTACTTC.

This clonotype was observed a handful of times. The rearrangement uses TRBV2 and TRBJ2-1; weak D call: TRBD1 (5 bases). Trimming shortened V by 4 bases and J by 10 bases, and 8 bases separated the two germline ends. Looked up from germline, CDR1 is SNHLY and CDR2 is FYNNEI. The CDR3 length is 11 residues. The CDR3 here is CASSVKGEQFF. CDR3 nucleotides: TGTGCCAGCAGTGTTAAGGGGGAGCAGTTCTTC.

This clonotype was detected many times. This rearrangement joins TRBV20-1 to TRBJ1-5; D is possibly TRBD1 (5 bases). This CDR3 has 15 residues. The V and J ends lost 2 bases and 3 bases respectively, with 14 bases between them. In germline, CDR1 is DFQATT, CDR2 SNEGSKA (reference sequence). Written as DNA, the CDR3 is TGCAGTGCTAGAATGGTGGGGCACCACAATCAGCCCCAGCATTTT. It yields the protein CSARMVGHHNQPQHF.

The chain couples TRBV27 to TRBJ2-6; 7 nucleotides agree with TRBD2. CDR3 size: 16 residues. With 6 bases clipped from V and 1 base from J, the junction kept 6 bases outside the gene matches. Germline V gives CDR1 MNHEY, CDR2 SMNVEV (reference sequence). The CDR3, as DNA: TGTGCCAGCAGCCCCTGGGGGGGATCTGGGGCCAACGTCCTGACTTTC. It specifies CASSPWGGSGANVLTF.

V gene TRBV18 combines with J gene TRBJ1-1, with D hard to call. V lost 6 bases and J 2 bases, leaving 19 bases between the germline ends. This CDR3 comprises 16 residues. The V gene's germline CDR1 is KGHSH and CDR2 LQKENI. The CDR3 DNA sequence: TGTGCCAGCTCGCCCGAAGGCAGGCAGCATAACACTGAAGCTTTCTTT. Translating gives CASSPEGRQHNTEAFF.